This is a list of T cell receptor beta chains from one sample in a study of T cells in Graves' hyperthyroidism and ophthalmopathy. TCRdb fed the multiplex PCR reads into MiXCR, producing one record per CDR3 protein. The profile shows 300,000 to 400,000 distinct CDR3 sequences, around 20% of them singletons. Sequences were obtained from blood. The receptor source for this set is a young man with Graves' ophthalmopathy. CDR3s include the opening cysteine and the closing phenylalanine or tryptophan. D genes are given only for firm matches. Clone size appears in some rows only: once, few, many, or a class for an expanded clone.

size | D | J | V | DNA | CDR3
few | . | TRBJ1-1 | TRBV6-1 | TGTGCCAGCAGCATCGGCTGGGATACTGAAGCTTTCTTT | CASSIGWDTEAFF
. | TRBD2 | TRBJ2-1 | TRBV2 | TGTGCCAGCAGTCTCGGGGGGATCCGATACAATGAGCAGTTCTTC | CASSLGGIRYNEQFF
many | TRBD1 | TRBJ1-2 | TRBV6-1 | TGTGCCAGCAGTGAAGTGTCCCTGACAGGGGTGGGTGGCTACACCTTC | CASSEVSLTGVGGYTF
. | . | TRBJ1-6 | TRBV7-9 | TGTGCCAGCAGCTCCTCTAGTACGGACCGCTATAATTCACCCCTCCACTTT | CASSSSSTDRYNSPLHF
few | . | TRBJ2-2 | TRBV18 | TGTGCCAGCTCACCACCGACGGGACACAAGAACACCGGGGAGCTGTTTTTT | CASSPPTGHKNTGELFF
few | . | TRBJ2-2 | TRBV5-1 | TGCGCCAGCAGCTTGTGGGGGGCCTTGGCCGGGGAGCTGTTTTTT | CASSLWGALAGELFF
many | . | TRBJ2-5 | TRBV20-1 | TGCAGTGCTAGATTATCGAGGGGACTCGGGGGGACCCAGTACTTC | CSARLSRGLGGTQYF
many | . | TRBJ2-1 | TRBV12-3/TRBV12-4 | TGTGCCAGCAGTTTTTTGCTAGACCAGTTCTTC | CASSFLLDQFF
many | . | TRBJ1-2 | TRBV28 | TGTGCCAGCAGCTCGGTCGGGTACTATGGCTACACCTTC | CASSSVGYYGYTF
many | . | TRBJ2-3 | TRBV5-1 | TGCGCCAGCAGCTTGCAGGGTTCAGATACGCAGTATTTT | CASSLQGSDTQYF
few | . | TRBJ1-3 | TRBV9 | TGTGCCAGCAAGAGGGAGAGTGGAAACACCATATATTTT | CASKRESGNTIYF
many | . | TRBJ2-7 | TRBV12-3/TRBV12-4 | TGTGCCAGCAGATTTGGAGCCTACGAGCAGTACTTC | CASRFGAYEQYF
. | . | TRBJ2-2 | TRBV5-1 | TGCGCCAGCACGACTCTAGGTCAGGGTAACACCGGGGAGCTGTTTTTT | CASTTLGQGNTGELFF
many | TRBD2 | TRBJ2-7 | TRBV12-3/TRBV12-4 | TGTGCCAGCAGTTTATGGGGGGGCGAGCAGTACTTC | CASSLWGGEQYF
many | TRBD1 | TRBJ2-5 | TRBV2 | TGTGCCAGCAGACTCACAGGGGGAGGTCAAGAGACCCAGTACTTC | CASRLTGGGQETQYF
many | . | TRBJ1-2 | TRBV12-3/TRBV12-4 | TGTGCCAGCACACAGACAGCTAACTATGGCTACACCTTC | CASTQTANYGYTF
. | . | TRBJ2-5 | TRBV6-2/TRBV6-3 | TGTGCCAGCAGTTCCGGGACCTCGCGAGAGACCCAGTACTTC | CASSSGTSRETQYF
few | . | TRBJ1-1 | TRBV18 | TGTGCCAGCTCACCACCGGGGATGGTGGCTTTCTTT | CASSPPGMVAFF
few | . | TRBJ1-5 | TRBV7-2 | TGTGCCAGCAGCATAATCCTTTCGCAGCCCCAGCATTTT | CASSIILSQPQHF
. | . | TRBJ2-2 | TRBV20-1 | TGCAGTGCTAGAGCCCCCCGAGCAGCGAACACCGGGGAGCTGTTTTTT | CSARAPRAANTGELFF
many | . | TRBJ1-6 | TRBV6-2/TRBV6-3 | TGTGCCAGCAGTTACTCGAGGGGGGGCATATATTCACCCCTCCACTTT | CASSYSRGGIYSPLHF
. | . | TRBJ1-1 | TRBV5-1 | TGCGCCAGCAGCTTCAAGGGGATCACTGAAGCTTTCTTT | CASSFKGITEAFF
. | . | TRBJ1-1 | TRBV28 | TGTGCCAGCATCACGTTGAGAGAAGCTTTCTTT | CASITLREAFF
many | . | TRBJ2-7 | TRBV3-1 | TGTGCCAGCAGCCAAGATGGGGCGTTCTCCTACGAGCAGTACTTC | CASSQDGAFSYEQYF
few | . | TRBJ1-1 | TRBV7-3 | TGTGCCAGCAGCGCAGGGACACCGAACACTGAAGCTTTCTTT | CASSAGTPNTEAFF
. | . | TRBJ1-4 | TRBV18 | TGTGCCAGCTCACCACCAGCCCTCCCGGACAGACATAATGAAAAACTGTTTTTT | CASSPPALPDRHNEKLFF
once | . | TRBJ1-4 | TRBV10-3 | TGTGCCATCAGTGATCACTCTAATGAAAAACTGTTTTTT | CAISDHSNEKLFF
many | TRBD1 | TRBJ1-2 | TRBV12-3/TRBV12-4 | TGTGCCAGTAAACAGGACAGGGGGACGTTTTATGGCTACACCTTC | CASKQDRGTFYGYTF
few | TRBD1 | TRBJ1-6 | TRBV4-1 | TGCGCCAGCAGCCAAGGAGGTGGTGGGGACAGGAATTCACCCCTCCACTTT | CASSQGGGGDRNSPLHF
many | . | TRBJ1-4 | TRBV18 | TGTGCCAGCTCACCACCCTCGGAACTCCCGGAAAAACTGTTTTTT | CASSPPSELPEKLFF
few | . | TRBJ1-2 | TRBV5-1 | TGCGCCAGCAGCCCGGACATAAATAACTATGGCTACACCTTC | CASSPDINNYGYTF
many | TRBD2 | TRBJ2-5 | TRBV2 | TGTGCCGGATCCGGGACTAGCGACGAGACCCAGTACTTC | CAGSGTSDETQYF
. | . | TRBJ2-1 | TRBV13 | TGTGCCAGCAGCTTATCGGGCTTCCTGGCCAATGAGCAGTTCTTC | CASSLSGFLANEQFF
many | . | TRBJ1-2 | TRBV10-3 | TGTGCCATCACGGCCGGGGGCGCACGCTATGGCTACACCTTC | CAITAGGARYGYTF
many | . | TRBJ2-1 | TRBV11-1 | TGTGCCAGCAGGACGGGCCCGCCTTACAATGAGCAGTTCTTC | CASRTGPPYNEQFF
many | TRBD1 | TRBJ1-1 | TRBV6-5 | TGTGCCAGCAGTTACTCGATGTCTACGGGACAGGGTGAAGCTTTCTTT | CASSYSMSTGQGEAFF
. | . | TRBJ1-1 | TRBV4-2 | TGTGCCAGCAGCCAAGAATTCGGAAACACTGAAGCTTTCTTT | CASSQEFGNTEAFF
many | . | TRBJ2-5 | TRBV28 | TGTGCCAGCAGTCCGGGGACCGAGACCCAGTACTTC | CASSPGTETQYF
many | . | TRBJ2-5 | TRBV4-1 | TGCGCCAGCCGGGACAAACAAGAGACCCAGTACTTC | CASRDKQETQYF
few | TRBD1 | TRBJ2-3 | TRBV20-1 | TGCAGTGCTATTTACCGGGACAGAAGCACAGATACGCAGTATTTT | CSAIYRDRSTDTQYF
few | . | TRBJ2-7 | TRBV4-1 | TGCGCCAGCAGCCAAGATCGATTGGGACACGAGCAGTACTTC | CASSQDRLGHEQYF
many | . | TRBJ1-2 | TRBV13 | TGTGCCAGCAGCTTAGTTATGAGTGGGACTAACTATGGCTACACCTTC | CASSLVMSGTNYGYTF
. | . | TRBJ2-1 | TRBV10-3 | TGTGCCACCCAGGGGGGACCAAACTCCTACAATGAGCAGGTCTTC | CATQGGPNSYNEQVF
many | TRBD1 | TRBJ1-5 | TRBV27 | TGTGCCACACGCCCCGAGGGGACAGGGGGCAATCAGCCCCAGCATTTT | CATRPEGTGGNQPQHF
few | . | TRBJ1-1 | TRBV19 | TGTGCCAGTACTCTTCAGGGGTTAACTGAAGCTTTCTTT | CASTLQGLTEAFF
. | TRBD1 | TRBJ2-7 | TRBV9 | TGTGCCAGCAGCCCAGGACAGGATAACTCCTACGAGCAGTACTTC | CASSPGQDNSYEQYF
. | TRBD2 | TRBJ2-3 | TRBV29-1 | TGCAGCGTTTTCCACCCGACAGAAACTAGCGATCATCGAGATACGCAGTATTTT | CSVFHPTETSDHRDTQYF
once | . | TRBJ2-1 | TRBV3-1 | TGTGCCAGCAGCCAAGTCACTAGGCGTAATGAGCAGTTCTTC | CASSQVTRRNEQFF
many | . | TRBJ2-7 | TRBV6-1 | TGTGCCAGCTCTCAGGGGCAATGGGAGCAGTACTTC | CASSQGQWEQYF
few | TRBD1 | TRBJ1-2 | TRBV29-1 | TGCAGCGTTGAAGGCAGGGGGCACGGCTACACCTTC | CSVEGRGHGYTF
. | . | TRBJ1-3 | TRBV3-1 | TGTGCCAGCAGCGCTTACCCGGACACCCTAGGAAACACCATATATTTT | CASSAYPDTLGNTIYF